Detailed here is one T cell receptor (beta chain). Its antigen is unknown. The data derive from a study of cytomegalovirus exposure and HLA in healthy donors. Study at large: The use of the same platform for the 90 to 150 validation repertoires and the 650 to 850 first-cohort repertoires was reported by a later analysis. Findings of the study overall: Most TCR sequences were uncommon, yet certain public TCRs appeared in many donors.

Only in-frame clones appear in the TCRdb table, and some are missing; sequencing was by immunoSEQ multiplex PCR. The data contain tens of thousands of clones, around 89% of them singletons. Trimming cost V 5 bases and J 2 bases, with 9 bases left between them. This CDR3 comprises 13 residues. Germline V gene lookup returns CDR1 SGHAT and CDR2 FQDESV (reference sequence). The sequencing input was PBMCs. The TCR originated in a woman aged 18-29 years in good health and CMV-seronegative. This sequence joins TRBV11-1 and TRBJ1-2; a possible D gene is TRBD1 (5 bases). As DNA, the CDR3 is TGTGCCAGCAGCCCTAGACAGAACTATGGCTACACCTTC. This codes for CASSPRQNYGYTF.